These 27 T cell receptor beta chains originate from one sample sequenced in a study of T cell repertoires in cytomegalovirus infection. These TCRs are of unknown antigen specificity. Each CDR3 protein is one row after TCRdb ran MiXCR on the reads. Among tens of thousands of distinct CDR3 sequences, 20% were seen once, and the ten largest hold roughly 73%. Sequencing was performed on CD8+ T cells from cultured PBMCs, taken from culture after CMV antigen stimulation. The source of these receptors is a human donor in good health (CMV status not recorded). Some clones in this sample may be carry-over from other donors' samples.

A single count supports this clonotype. The chain recombines TRBV29-1 with TRBJ1-2, with TRBD1 identical over 7 bases. CDR3 length equals 12 residues. CDR1 and CDR2 from the germline V gene are SQVTM and ANQGSEA. The CDR3: CSVDRAFWGYTF. The CDR3 bases are TGCAGTGTCGACAGGGCCTTTTGGGGCTACACCTTC.

The J gene is TRBJ1-1, the V gene TRBV7-9; 7 nucleotides align to TRBD1. The CDR3 has 14 residues. The germline gives CDR1 SEHNR, CDR2 FQNEAQ (reference sequence). V lost 0 bases to trimming and J lost 7 bases; unmatched junction nucleotides: 5. CDR3 sequence: CASSLAIGTDEAFF. For the CDR3, the DNA is TGTGCCAGCAGCTTAGCGATTGGGACAGATGAAGCTTTCTTT.

CDR3 DNA sequence: TGTGCCAGCAGCTCAGGCGGGGGGTCACCCCTCCACTTT. This encodes CASSSGGGSPLHF. The V call is TRBV7-9, the J call TRBJ1-6; tentative D call: TRBD1 (5 bases). CDR1 and CDR2 (germline): SEHNR, FQNEAQ (reference sequence). Trimming took off 4 bases at V and 10 bases at J, with 11 bases between the two ends. This CDR3 comprises 13 residues.

The chain carries TRBV7-9 and TRBJ2-1; TRBD1 is a possible D gene (6 bases). CDR1 is SEHNR and CDR2 is FQNEAQ in the germline V gene (reference sequence). The V gene lost 5 bases and the J gene lost 5 bases, with 16 bases spanning the gap. The CDR3 contains 15 residues. As DNA, the CDR3 is TGTGCCAGCAGCAAGGACCCGGACAGCCACAATGAGCAGTTCTTC. The encoded protein is CASSKDPDSHNEQFF.

The chain couples TRBV20-1 to TRBJ1-1; D gene ambiguous. V was clipped by 5 bases and J by 1 base, with 8 bases between them. The CDR3 spans 12 residues. CDR1 is DFQATT and CDR2 is SNEGSKA in the germline V gene (reference sequence). This CDR3 reads CSAADGNTEAFF. The CDR3 nucleotides are TGCAGTGCTGCCGACGGGAACACTGAAGCTTTCTTT.

This chain connects TRBV18 to TRBJ1-5; D is unresolved. With 2 bases removed from V and 5 bases from J, the gap between germline ends came to 13 bases. This CDR3 region has 15 residues. The germline V gene encodes CDR1 KGHSH and CDR2 LQKENI. CDR3 residues: CASSPGHPTYQPQHF. CDR3 nucleotide sequence: TGTGCCAGCTCACCAGGCCACCCCACCTATCAGCCCCAGCATTTT.

V gene TRBV7-8 combines with J gene TRBJ2-1; 8 nucleotides align to TRBD1. Unmatched junction bases numbered 2, after V lost 1 base and J lost 0 bases. Germline V gene sequence: CDR1 SGHVS, CDR2 FQNEAQ. This CDR3 spans 16 amino acids. CDR3 nucleotides: TGTGCCAGCAGCTTAGGGACAGGGAGCTCCTACAATGAGCAGTTCTTC. As protein: CASSLGTGSSYNEQFF.

This clonotype was seen only a few times. The rearrangement uses TRBV7-9 and TRBJ1-1, with D unclear. Germline V lookup: CDR1 SEHNR, CDR2 FQNEAQ (reference sequence). Deletions cut 5 bases from V and 6 bases from J, with 19 bases between. The CDR3 extends over 15 amino acids. The CDR3 reads CASSPMWVLDAEAFF. Written as DNA, the CDR3 is TGTGCCAGCAGCCCTATGTGGGTGCTCGACGCTGAAGCTTTCTTT.

This clonotype has a handful of counts. The chain uses TRBV30 and TRBJ2-7, with D perhaps given as TRBD1 or TRBD2 (5 bases each). This CDR3 contains 15 residues. The germline V gene has CDR1 GTSNPN and CDR2 SVGIG (reference sequence). The germline V and J ends were trimmed by 2 bases and 2 bases, with 16 bases remaining between them. CDR3 sequence (DNA): TGTGCCTGGAGTCGAATGGGGGACGGGACCTACGAGCAGTACTTC. Residues: CAWSRMGDGTYEQYF.

This rearrangement joins TRBV7-8 to TRBJ1-2; D is unclear. Between the trimmed V and J ends, which lost 5 bases and 1 base, there was a span of 8 bases. Germline CDR1 is SGHVS and CDR2 is FQNEAQ. The CDR3 has 13 amino acids. CDR3 protein: CASSPRDNYGYTF. CDR3 DNA sequence: TGTGCCAGCAGCCCCAGAGATAACTATGGCTACACCTTC.

The V and J genes are TRBV27 and TRBJ2-7; maybe TRBD1 (5 bases). The CDR3 has 13 amino acids. Trimming took off 7 bases at V and 6 bases at J, with 16 bases between the two ends. CDR1 and CDR2 (germline): MNHEY, SMNVEV (reference sequence). CDR3 sequence reads: CASKAGISSEQYF. CDR3 DNA sequence: TGTGCCAGCAAGGCAGGGATTTCGTCCGAGCAGTACTTC.

The chain joins TRBV12-3 or TRBV12-4 to TRBJ2-1; no clear D gene. Between the trimmed V and J ends, which lost 5 bases and 9 bases, there was a span of 17 bases. The CDR3 is made up of 14 amino acids. The CDR3 spells CASSPSGPGSEQFF. CDR3 DNA sequence: TGTGCCAGCAGTCCGTCCGGTCCCGGCAGTGAGCAGTTCTTC.

This clonotype has only a few counts. This sequence joins TRBV7-6 and TRBJ1-1; tentative D call: TRBD1 (5 bases). This CDR3 region has 15 residues. V was clipped by 2 bases and J by 3 bases, with 13 bases between them. Germline V gene sequence: CDR1 SGHVS, CDR2 FNYEAQ. The CDR3 DNA follows: TGTGCCAGCAGCTTAAAGGCCCCAGGGTACACTGAAGCTTTCTTT. Translated, it gives CASSLKAPGYTEAFF.

This chain joins TRBV7-3 and TRBJ2-5, with 7 bases matching TRBD2. The V gene's germline CDR1 is SGHTA and CDR2 FQGTGA. The CDR3 is 17 amino acids. The V segment lost 5 bases and the J segment 6 bases; nucleotides outside the gene matches: 18. The CDR3 DNA sequence: TGTGCCAGCAGCCCGAGTGGGTGGAACGGGGGGAGGAAGACCCAGTACTTC. Protein: CASSPSGWNGGRKTQYF.

A few counts support this clonotype. This chain links TRBV7-9 with TRBJ1-1; perhaps TRBD1 as D (5 bases). The length of the CDR3 is 11 residues. Germline CDR1 reads SEHNR; CDR2 reads FQNEAQ (reference sequence). Trimming removed 5 bases at V and 8 bases at J, with 9 bases between. The CDR3 coding sequence is TGTGCCAGCAGCACCCGGACAGAAGCTTTCTTT. Protein sequence: CASSTRTEAFF.

The chain has TRBV6-5 and TRBJ2-7; D is unresolved. V dropped 0 bases and J dropped 2 bases, with 5 bases sitting between them. Germline loops: CDR1 MNHEY, CDR2 SVGAGI. CDR3 length: 13 residues. The CDR3 spells CASSYSEAYEQYF. DNA of the CDR3: TGTGCCAGCAGTTACTCGGAAGCCTACGAGCAGTACTTC.

V and J are TRBV4-3 and TRBJ1-2; D might be TRBD1 (6 bases). Trimming left V 6 bases short and J 2 bases short, with 13 bases between. CDR1 is LGHNA and CDR2 is YSLEER in the germline V gene. The CDR3 length is 14 residues. The CDR3 nucleotides are TGCGCCAGCAGAGGGGGAGGGGGAAACTATGGCTACACCTTC. It specifies CASRGGGGNYGYTF.

This clonotype has a handful of counts. This chain joins TRBV7-2 and TRBJ1-6; a weak D match, TRBD1 (5 bases). There are 16 residues in the CDR3. V lost 2 bases, J lost 9 bases, and 17 bases lay in between. CDR1 is SGHTA, CDR2 FQGNSA, per germline. CDR3 nucleotides: TGTGCCAGCAGCTTATATGACACCCCGAGGGGTTCACCCCTCCACTTT. Encoded protein: CASSLYDTPRGSPLHF.

This clonotype was detected only a few times. V usage is TRBV7-6 and J usage is TRBJ1-4; no clear D gene. V lost 5 bases and J lost 6, with 13 bases in between. The CDR3 loop spans 14 amino acids. Per the germline V gene, CDR1 is SGHVS and CDR2 is FNYEAQ. The DNA for the CDR3 is TGTGCCAGCAGCACAACAAGGTTGGATGAAAAACTGTTTTTT. Protein sequence: CASSTTRLDEKLFF. The variable domain in full, with the rest retrieved from reference TRBV7-6 and TRBJ1-4, is GAGVSQSPRYKVTKRGQDVALRCDPISGHVSLYWYRQALGQGPEFLTYFNYEAQQDKSGLPNDRFSAERPEGSISTLTIQRTEQRDSAMYRCASSTTRLDEKLFFGSGTQLSVL.

This clonotype was picked up a small number of times. The chain uses TRBV29-1 and TRBJ1-5, with a weak D call TRBD1 (5 bases). The germline V and J ends were trimmed by 4 bases and 1 base, with 8 bases remaining between them. The length of the CDR3 is 13 residues. Germline V gene data show CDR1 as SQVTM and CDR2 as ANQGSEA. The CDR3 loop is CSVVTESNQPQHF. Written as DNA, the CDR3 is TGCAGCGTTGTGACAGAGAGCAATCAGCCCCAGCATTTT.

This clonotype was seen more than once but under ten times. The J gene is TRBJ2-7, the V gene TRBV6-2 or TRBV6-3; a possible D gene is TRBD2 (6 bases). V shed 7 bases and J shed 0 bases, with 16 bases lying between them. From germline, CDR1 is MNHEY and CDR2 SVGEGT. This CDR3 is 15 amino acids long. This CDR3 reads CASTHPDGSSYEQYF. CDR3 bases: TGTGCCAGCACCCACCCCGACGGGAGCTCCTACGAGCAGTACTTC.

This clonotype was seen a handful of times. This sequence joins TRBV5-4 and TRBJ2-1; TRBD2 agrees at 8 bases. Germline loops: CDR1 SGHNT, CDR2 YYREEE (reference sequence). The V and J ends lost 0 bases and 2 bases, in that order; junction bases with no gene match: 7. The CDR3 sequence is 17 residues long. DNA of the CDR3: TGTGCCAGCAGCTTGGGATCCGGGGGGGCCCCCTACAATGAGCAGTTCTTC. This gives the protein CASSLGSGGAPYNEQFF.

The chain carries TRBV7-6 and TRBJ1-5, with 9 bases fitting TRBD1. Germline trimming cut 3 bases from V and 3 bases from J; bases unmatched to any gene: 3. This CDR3 has 15 amino acids. CDR1 and CDR2 (germline): SGHVS, FNYEAQ. The CDR3 DNA reads TGTGCCAGCAGCTTGGGACAGGGTGCCAATCAGCCCCAGCATTTT. This gives the protein CASSLGQGANQPQHF.

V gene TRBV12-3 or TRBV12-4 combines with J gene TRBJ1-4; D unclear. The CDR3 is 14 amino acids. V dropped 6 bases and J dropped 5 bases, with 13 bases sitting between them. CDR3 sequence: CASSPDANNEKLFF. The CDR3 DNA reads as TGTGCCAGCAGCCCGGACGCAAACAATGAAAAACTGTTTTTT.

V gene TRBV7-8 combines with J gene TRBJ2-5; 10 bases map to TRBD2. Germline V lookup: CDR1 SGHVS, CDR2 FQNEAQ. There are 18 residues in the CDR3. V shed 7 bases, J shed 4 bases, and the junction held 18 bases outside the gene matches. The CDR3 region is CASITRPGGLAGVETQYF. Written as DNA, the CDR3 is TGTGCCAGCATCACCAGGCCGGGGGGGCTAGCGGGGGTAGAGACCCAGTACTTC. The variable domain in full, completed from reference TRBV7-8 and TRBJ2-5, reads GAGVSQSPRYKVAKRGQDVALRCDPISGHVSLFWYQQALGQGPEFLTYFQNEAQLDKSGLPSDRFFAERPEGSVSTLKIQRTQQEDSAVYLCASITRPGGLAGVETQYFGPGTRLLVL.

This clonotype was picked up one time. This chain links TRBV5-1 with TRBJ2-7; TRBD1 agrees at 7 bases. Germline CDR1 SGHRS, CDR2 YFSETQ. V was pared by 4 bases and J by 0 bases, with 10 bases of the junction left unmatched. The CDR3 extends over 16 amino acids. In nucleotides, the CDR3 is TGCGCCAGCAGCCCAAAAACAGGGGTCCGCTCCTACGAGCAGTACTTC. As protein: CASSPKTGVRSYEQYF.

The CDR3 here is CASSYGTGVDGELFF. The CDR3 DNA follows: TGTGCCAGCAGTTACGGGACAGGGGTTGACGGGGAGCTGTTTTTT. This chain connects TRBV6-5 to TRBJ2-2; 10 nucleotides agree with TRBD1. Germline CDR1 MNHEY, CDR2 SVGAGI. V gave up 2 bases and J gave up 7 bases; unmatched junction bases: 4. The CDR3 extends over 15 amino acids.